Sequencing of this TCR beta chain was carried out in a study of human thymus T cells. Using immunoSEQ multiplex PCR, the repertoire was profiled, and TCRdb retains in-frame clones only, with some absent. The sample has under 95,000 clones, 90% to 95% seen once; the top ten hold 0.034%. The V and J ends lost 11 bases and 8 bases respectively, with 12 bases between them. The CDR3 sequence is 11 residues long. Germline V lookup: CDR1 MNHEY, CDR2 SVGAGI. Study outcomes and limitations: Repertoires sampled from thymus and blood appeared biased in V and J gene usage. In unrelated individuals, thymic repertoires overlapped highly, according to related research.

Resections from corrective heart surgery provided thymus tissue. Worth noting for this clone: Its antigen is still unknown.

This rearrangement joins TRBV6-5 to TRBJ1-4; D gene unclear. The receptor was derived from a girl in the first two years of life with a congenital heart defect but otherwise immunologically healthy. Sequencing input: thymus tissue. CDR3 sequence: CASREREKLFF. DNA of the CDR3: TGTGCCTCACGGGAGCGGGAAAAACTGTTTTTT.